This TCR beta chain was sequenced for a study of beta chain features in type 1 diabetes. This clone was observed a handful of times. All of the isolated RNA was reverse transcribed, so expressed TCRB transcripts were sequenced. Approximately 3.5 million reads per sample were averaged for naive, central memory and regulatory samples. Assay: immunoSEQ multiplex PCR; the TCRdb copy retains only in-frame clones and omits some. This sample has 200,000 to 250,000 clones, with around 9.6% found just once. Between the trimmed V and J ends, which lost 3 bases and 4 bases, there was a span of 6 bases. This CDR3 comprises 11 residues. Germline-derived CDR1 and CDR2 are SQVTM and ANQGSEA.

This chain links TRBV29-1 with TRBJ1-1, with D maybe TRBD1 (5 bases). The sample consisted of naive CD4+ T cells from blood. The TCR comes from a woman between 18 and 29 years old in good health. The CDR3 bases are TGCAGCGTTGAGGGGGGCACTGAAGCTTTCTTT. Its protein product is CSVEGGTEAFF.